This T cell receptor beta chain was recorded in a study of OX40 agonist ivuxolimab in advanced cancers. The table came from immunoSEQ multiplex PCR; TCRdb's copy has only in-frame clones and leaves some out. The repertoire holds over 85,000 clones, with approximately 89% as singletons. Trimming took off 1 base at V and 5 bases at J, with 6 bases between the two ends. Germline CDR1 and CDR2: LGHNA and YNFKEQ. The CDR3 loop spans 14 amino acids. This specimen consisted of CD4+ or CD8+ T cells sorted from blood, obtained in a trial of the OX40 agonist ivuxolimab. The chain recombines TRBV4-2 with TRBJ2-6; D remains ambiguous. The TCR was taken from an adult with an advanced solid tumor such as melanoma, head and neck, liver or kidney cancer. This CDR3 is CASSQADRANVLTF. CDR3 in DNA: TGTGCCAGCAGCCAAGCGGATAGGGCCAACGTCCTGACTTTC.